These 4 T cell receptor beta chains came from one sample sequenced in a study of blood T cell repertoires in COVID-19. The table came from immunoSEQ multiplex PCR; TCRdb's copy has only in-frame clones and leaves some out. The data contain tens of thousands of clones, 70% to 90% of them singletons. Sample: peripheral blood. Source of these receptors: a man aged 70 or older with acute or convalescent COVID-19.

The CDR3, as DNA: TGTGCCAGCGGCGGGGGGTTCGGCACCGGGGAGCTGTTTTTT. It specifies CASGGGFGTGELFF. The chain recombines TRBV6-5 with TRBJ2-2, with 8 bases aligning to TRBD2. Germline V lookup: CDR1 MNHEY, CDR2 SVGAGI. V gave up 8 bases and J gave up 4 bases; unmatched junction bases: 6. This CDR3 is built from 14 residues.

This clone was seen only once. This sequence joins TRBV7-2 and TRBJ2-5; D unclear. The germline gives CDR1 SGHTA, CDR2 FQGNSA. Trimming shortened V by 5 bases and J by 4 bases, and 14 bases separated the two germline ends. The CDR3 contains 14 residues. The CDR3 is CASSKDGGGETQYF. The CDR3, as DNA: TGTGCCAGCAGCAAAGACGGTGGCGGAGAGACCCAGTACTTC.

The J gene is TRBJ1-1, the V gene TRBV3-1 (or the pseudogene TRBV3-2), with 8 bases lining up with TRBD1. J was trimmed by 1 base and V by 1 base; bases with no gene match: 2. Germline V gives CDR1 LGHDT, CDR2 YNNKEL (reference sequence). The CDR3 extends over 15 amino acids. The CDR3 region has the DNA TGTGCCAGCAGCCAAGCCGACAGGGGGAACACTGAAGCTTTCTTT. Translating it yields CASSQADRGNTEAFF.

The chain recombines TRBV5-1 with TRBJ2-5; the match to TRBD1 covers 8 bases. CDR3 length equals 15 residues. CDR1 and CDR2 from the germline V gene are SGHRS and YFSETQ. J lost 5 bases, V lost 0 bases, and 6 bases had no gene match. CDR3 loop: CASSLAGQGDETQYF. For the CDR3, the DNA is TGCGCCAGCAGCTTGGCAGGACAGGGTGACGAGACCCAGTACTTC.